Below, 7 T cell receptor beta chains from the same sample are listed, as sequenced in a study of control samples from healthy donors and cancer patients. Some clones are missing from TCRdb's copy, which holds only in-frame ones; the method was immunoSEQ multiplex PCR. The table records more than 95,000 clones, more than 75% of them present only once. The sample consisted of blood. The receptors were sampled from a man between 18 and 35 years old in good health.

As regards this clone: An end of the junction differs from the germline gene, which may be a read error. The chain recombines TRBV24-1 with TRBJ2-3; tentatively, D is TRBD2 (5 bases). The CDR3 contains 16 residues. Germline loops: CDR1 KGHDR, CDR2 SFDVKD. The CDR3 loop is CATSDQDLSRTNTQYF. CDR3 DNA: TGTGCCACCAGTGATCAGGACTTATCTCGCACAAATACGCAGTATTTT.

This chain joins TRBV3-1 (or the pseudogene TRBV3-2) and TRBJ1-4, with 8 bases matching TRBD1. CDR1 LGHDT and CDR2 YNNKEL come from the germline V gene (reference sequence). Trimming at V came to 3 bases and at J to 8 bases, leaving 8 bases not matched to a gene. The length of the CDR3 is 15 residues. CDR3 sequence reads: CASSHDRGVREKLFF. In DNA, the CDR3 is TGTGCCAGCAGCCACGACAGGGGAGTTCGGGAAAAACTGTTTTTT.

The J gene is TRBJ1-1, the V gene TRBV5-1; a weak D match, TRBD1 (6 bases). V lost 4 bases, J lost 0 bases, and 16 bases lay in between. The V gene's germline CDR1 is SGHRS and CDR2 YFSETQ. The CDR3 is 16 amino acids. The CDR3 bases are TGCGCCAGCAGCAAAAAAGGGGACAAGATGAACACTGAAGCTTTCTTT. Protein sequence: CASSKKGDKMNTEAFF.

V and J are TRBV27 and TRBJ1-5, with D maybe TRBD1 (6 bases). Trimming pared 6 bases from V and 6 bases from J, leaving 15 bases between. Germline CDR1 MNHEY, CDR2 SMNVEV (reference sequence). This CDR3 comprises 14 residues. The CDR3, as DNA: TGTGCCAGCAGGTCAGGGGACGGGGGTCAGCCCCAGCATTTT. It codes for CASRSGDGGQPQHF.

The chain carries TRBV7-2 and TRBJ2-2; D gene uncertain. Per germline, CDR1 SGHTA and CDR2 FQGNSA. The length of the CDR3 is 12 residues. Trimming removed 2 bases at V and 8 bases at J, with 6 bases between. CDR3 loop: CASSLTSGELFF. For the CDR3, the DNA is TGTGCCAGCAGCTTAACGTCAGGGGAGCTGTTTTTT.

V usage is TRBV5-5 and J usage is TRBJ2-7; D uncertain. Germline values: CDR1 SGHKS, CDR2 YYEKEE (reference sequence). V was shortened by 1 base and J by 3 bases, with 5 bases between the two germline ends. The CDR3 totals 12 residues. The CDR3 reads CASSLSFYEQYF. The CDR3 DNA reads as TGTGCCAGCAGCTTGTCCTTCTACGAGCAGTACTTC.

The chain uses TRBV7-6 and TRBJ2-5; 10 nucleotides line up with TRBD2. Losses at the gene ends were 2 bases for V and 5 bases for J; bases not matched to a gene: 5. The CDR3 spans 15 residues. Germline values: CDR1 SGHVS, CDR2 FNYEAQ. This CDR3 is CASSLPSGRGETQYF. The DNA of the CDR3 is TGTGCCAGCAGCTTACCTAGCGGGAGAGGTGAGACCCAGTACTTC.